The following is a T cell receptor (beta chain) sequence with its context. The antigen remains unidentified. TCRdb's copy holds only in-frame clones and misses some; the assay was immunoSEQ multiplex PCR. The sample contains approximately 110,000 clones, around nine tenths of which appear only once. This CDR3 region has 13 residues. The V end was cut by 0 bases, the J end by 6 bases, with 8 bases between. The germline CDR1 and CDR2 sequences are MNHEY and SVGAGI. The data derive from a study of graft-versus-host responses after intestinal transplantation. Study conclusions and caveats: Among circulating GvH clones, peak levels were associated with early post-transplant declines in HvG clones. Ileal or blood samples showed some GvH clones first, and such clones were also found in recipient marrow.

Source: unstimulated CD4+ T cells sorted from spleen or lymph node cells, taken before transplant. The chain joins TRBV6-5 to TRBJ1-1, with TRBD1 as a possible D gene (6 bases). This receptor was taken from a human donor who was the organ donor for an intestinal transplant. CDR3 in amino acids: CASSYSRGPEAFF. In nucleotides, the CDR3 is TGTGCCAGCAGTTACTCCCGGGGGCCTGAAGCTTTCTTT.